A single sample gave rise to the 9 T cell receptor beta chains below, sequenced in a study of blood T cell repertoires in COVID-19. Using immunoSEQ multiplex PCR, the repertoire was profiled, and TCRdb retains in-frame clones only, with some absent. The sample has around 46,000 clones; approximately 80% are singletons. Input material: peripheral blood. The receptors derive from a human donor with active or convalescent COVID-19. The donor label of this sample is uncertain.

The J gene is TRBJ2-3, the V gene TRBV6-4, with 7 bases matching TRBD2. Germline trimming cut 2 bases from V and 8 bases from J; bases unmatched to any gene: 4. The CDR3 runs 13 residues. The germline V gene has CDR1 MRHNA and CDR2 SNTAGT. CDR3 bases: TGTGCCAGCAGTGACCGAGGGGAGGGTACGCAGTATTTT. This sequence encodes CASSDRGEGTQYF.

The chain couples TRBV19 to TRBJ2-2; 9 bases align to TRBD1. Germline trimming cut 2 bases from V and 3 bases from J; bases unmatched to any gene: 10. This CDR3 is built from 18 residues. CDR1 and CDR2 from the germline V gene are LNHDA and SQIVND (reference sequence). CDR3 residues: CASSIPPRRQGDTGELFF. The CDR3, as DNA: TGTGCCAGTAGTATACCCCCCCGGAGACAGGGGGACACCGGGGAGCTGTTTTTT.

V gene TRBV19 combines with J gene TRBJ1-5; D is perhaps TRBD1 (5 bases). Deletions cut 9 bases from V and 2 bases from J, with 14 bases between. This CDR3 comprises 14 residues. Germline lookup yields CDR1 LNHDA and CDR2 SQIVND (reference sequence). CDR3 sequence reads: CASRGGTGNQPQHF. In DNA, the CDR3 is TGTGCCAGCCGGGGGGGGACGGGCAATCAGCCCCAGCATTTT. Supplemented by reference TRBV19 and TRBJ1-5, the full variable domain reads DGGITQSPKYLFRKEGQNVTLSCEQNLNHDAMYWYRQDPGQGLRLIYYSQIVNDFQKGDIAEGYSVSREKKESFPLTVTSAQKNPTAFYLCASRGGTGNQPQHFGDGTRLSIL.

The J gene is TRBJ2-2, the V gene TRBV19; TRBD1 matches at 10 bases. J gave up 4 bases and V 7 bases, and 6 bases lay outside the gene matches. The CDR3 totals 15 residues. Germline V gene lookup returns CDR1 LNHDA and CDR2 SQIVND (reference sequence). The chain's CDR3 is CASKIGQGGTGELFF. The CDR3 coding sequence is TGTGCCAGTAAAATAGGACAGGGGGGCACCGGGGAGCTGTTTTTT.

The V call is TRBV7-2, the J call TRBJ2-7; 11 bases map to TRBD1. Germline lookup yields CDR1 SGHTA and CDR2 FQGNSA. The V and J ends lost 5 bases and 0 bases, in that order; junction bases with no gene match: 3. CDR3 size: 15 residues. CDR3 region: CASSPGQGASYEQYF. The DNA of the CDR3 is TGTGCCAGCAGCCCCGGACAGGGGGCCTCCTACGAGCAGTACTTC.

The chain links TRBV5-1 to TRBJ2-2; TRBD2 agrees at 7 bases. Germline V gives CDR1 SGHRS, CDR2 YFSETQ. J lost 7 bases, V lost 1 base, and 7 bases had no gene match. The CDR3 consists of 15 residues. The CDR3 nucleotides are TGCGCCAGCAGCTTGCGGGGGGACTTCGACGGGGAGCTGTTTTTT. Amino acids: CASSLRGDFDGELFF.

The chain joins TRBV19 to TRBJ1-4, with D possibly TRBD1 on 6 matching bases. The CDR3 is 15 amino acids. The germline V gene has CDR1 LNHDA and CDR2 SQIVND (reference sequence). Trimming pared 1 base from V and 6 bases from J, leaving 12 bases between. The DNA for the CDR3 is TGTGCCAGTAGTATAGGTTGGGGGCCTGATGAAAAACTGTTTTTT. Translating it yields CASSIGWGPDEKLFF.

V gene TRBV4-2 combines with J gene TRBJ2-3; no definite D call. The CDR3 length is 14 residues. V was shortened by 0 bases and J by 3 bases, with 7 bases between the two germline ends. CDR1 and CDR2 from the germline V gene are LGHNA and YNFKEQ. DNA of the CDR3: TGTGCCAGCAGCCAAGATACAGTAACAGATACGCAGTATTTT. Translated: CASSQDTVTDTQYF.

V usage is TRBV9 and J usage is TRBJ1-2, with 7 bases fitting TRBD1. This CDR3 has 15 amino acids. CDR1 is SGDLS, CDR2 YYNGEE, per germline. Unmatched junction bases numbered 11, after V lost 2 bases and J lost 7 bases. CDR3 residues: CASSVGTAKEGGYTF. The CDR3 DNA reads TGTGCCAGCAGCGTGGGGACAGCAAAAGAGGGTGGCTACACCTTC. The entire variable domain, with the rest obtained from reference TRBV9 and TRBJ1-2, is as follows: DSGVTQTPKHLITATGQRVTLRCSPRSGDLSVYWYQQSLDQGLQFLIQYYNGEERAKGNILERFSAQQFPDLHSELNLSSLELGDSALYFCASSVGTAKEGGYTFGSGTRLTVV.